The rows below give T cell receptor beta chains drawn from one sample of a study of T cell responses to AZD1222 COVID-19 vaccine. The method was immunoSEQ multiplex PCR; TCRdb's version includes in-frame clones alone and lacks a portion of them. The data contain over 130,000 clones, 90% of them seen just once; the ten biggest clones take up 1.5% to 2%. The material was peripheral blood, obtained 28 days after the second AZD1222 dose. Receptors were obtained from an adult who received the AZD1222 COVID-19 vaccine. Both conserved end residues are part of each CDR3. The D gene is left open where the match is weak. The size field is filled for only some rows; it gives once, few, many or a size class.

V gene: TRBV19; D gene: -; clone size: -; J gene: TRBJ1-1; CDR3 DNA: TGTGCCAGTAGTAACCCCCGGTTGCGGGACACTGAAGCTTTCTTT; CDR3 protein: CASSNPRLRDTEAFF
V gene: TRBV14; D gene: TRBD2; clone size: -; J gene: TRBJ2-7; CDR3 DNA: TGTGCCAGCAGCCAATCGCCCTTAGCGGGAGAGGAGCAGTACTTC; CDR3 protein: CASSQSPLAGEEQYF
V gene: TRBV5-4; D gene: -; clone size: -; J gene: TRBJ2-5; CDR3 DNA: TGTGCCAGCAGCTTGGAGTCGACTCGGGGAGAGACCCAGTACTTC; CDR3 protein: CASSLESTRGETQYF
V gene: TRBV19; D gene: TRBD2; clone size: once; J gene: TRBJ2-1; CDR3 DNA: TGTGCCAGTAGTCGAGCCGGGACTAGCGGACATGGGAGCTCCTACAATGAGCAGTTCTTC; CDR3 protein: CASSRAGTSGHGSSYNEQFF
V gene: TRBV2; D gene: -; clone size: -; J gene: TRBJ1-6; CDR3 DNA: TGTGCCAGCAGTGAAGCTCGTTGGGGAGCGTATAATTCACCCCTCCACTTT; CDR3 protein: CASSEARWGAYNSPLHF
V gene: TRBV6-5; D gene: TRBD2; clone size: -; J gene: TRBJ2-1; CDR3 DNA: TGTGCCAGCAGTATAGGACTAGCGGGGCTCAATGAGCAGTTCTTC; CDR3 protein: CASSIGLAGLNEQFF
V gene: TRBV7-2; D gene: -; clone size: -; J gene: TRBJ1-5; CDR3 DNA: TGTGCCAGCAGCTTAAGAAGCAATCAGCCCCAGCATTTT; CDR3 protein: CASSLRSNQPQHF
V gene: TRBV2; D gene: -; clone size: -; J gene: TRBJ2-4; CDR3 DNA: TGTGCCAGCAGTGAAGATGGGGGGGCCAAAAACATTCAGTACTTC; CDR3 protein: CASSEDGGAKNIQYF
V gene: TRBV28; D gene: -; clone size: -; J gene: TRBJ1-5; CDR3 DNA: TGTGCCAGCAGTTTCCGTAATCAGCCCCAGCATTTT; CDR3 protein: CASSFRNQPQHF
V gene: TRBV10-1; D gene: -; clone size: -; J gene: TRBJ1-1; CDR3 DNA: TGCGCCAGCAGTGACGCCGGGACGGCGAACACTGAAGCTTTCTTT; CDR3 protein: CASSDAGTANTEAFF
V gene: TRBV27; D gene: -; clone size: -; J gene: TRBJ2-7; CDR3 DNA: TGTGCCAGCAGTTTTCGTCCGGAGGCCTACGAGCAGTACTTC; CDR3 protein: CASSFRPEAYEQYF
V gene: TRBV28; D gene: -; clone size: -; J gene: TRBJ1-2; CDR3 DNA: TGTGCCAGCAGTCGGGACGTAAACTATGGCTACACCTTC; CDR3 protein: CASSRDVNYGYTF
V gene: TRBV7-2; D gene: TRBD1; clone size: -; J gene: TRBJ1-3; CDR3 DNA: TGTGCCAGCAGCTTGCCGACAGGGGCCACTGGAAACACCATATATTTT; CDR3 protein: CASSLPTGATGNTIYF